One T cell receptor beta chain is described in this entry. V trimming: 1 base; J trimming: 5 bases; junction bases outside the gene matches: 4. The germline CDR1 and CDR2 sequences are SGHVS and FNYEAQ. The CDR3 extends over 15 amino acids. The sample originates from a study of shared clonotypes between healthy human individuals. The assay ran at deep level. Per the authors' pipeline: Junction-only sequences without quality scores came from ImmunoSEQ, so filtering differed. Sequenced by immunoSEQ multiplex PCR; TCRdb stores in-frame clones only, minus some. D and trimming come from the DNA, and the V and J calls and clone size come from that table. The sample consists of about 2.3 million clones, 85% to 95% of them appearing once.

Sequenced sample: naive CD4+ T cells from PBMCs. Noted subset: CD45RA+ positively selected. This chain connects TRBV7-6 to TRBJ2-3, with TRBD1 matching 9 bases. The sequence was collected from a man aged 18 to 29 in good health. Some clones in this sample may be carry-over from other donors' samples. The CDR3 nucleotides read TGTGCCAGCAGCTTAGGGGGACAGGGTGGAGATACGCAGTATTTT. Translation gives CASSLGGQGGDTQYF.